The T cell receptor beta chain under discussion was sequenced for a study of blood T cell repertoires in COVID-19 (dated by TCRdb to about 2020). Concerning the study at large: Samples from collaborators originated in the United States, Italy and Spain and spanned both the acute and convalescent phases of COVID-19. The sample metadata nearly always contained a de-identified subject ID, COVID-19 status, age in years and sex. The samples were drawn from the first 160 participants of the ongoing ImmuneRACE study and from under 1,500 subjects provided by 6 global collaborators. The prospective study material was composed of cDNA or gDNA derived from T cells, B-cell-depleted T cells, or PBMCs. Where available, HLA class I and class II types were taken from metadata supplied by the sample provider and were not determined by assay-based typing. Deeply sampled blood TCRbeta repertoires from subjects exposed to, actively infected with, or recovered from COVID-19 were included in the dataset. The repertoires were made available in a free public database intended to serve as a resource for research on the immune response to SARS-CoV-2. What the work shows at the level of the full study, not this receptor alone: The quantity of clinical and demographic metadata differed by source and by participant and was supplied without curation.

As encoded in the germline V gene, CDR1 is SGHRS while CDR2 is YFSETQ. Ends trimmed: V by 4 bases, J by 4 bases; bases unmatched to a gene: 11. The cysteine opens and the phenylalanine closes a CDR3 of 16 amino acids. The sequence is cut down to CDR3 DNA, 48 bases in frame from base 1. Comments on this clone: This clone's antigen is unknown. The sample holds no much larger clone one base away, and base qualities are not on file.

Enrolling through a virtual design, the prospective study's participants ranged in age from roughly 18 to 95 years and lived across roughly 24 United States geographic areas. In the prospective study, participants were assigned to cohorts based on the clinical history participants reported in a screening survey and a study questionnaire. In the prospective study, mobile phlebotomists collected whole blood, serum and a nasopharyngeal or oropharyngeal swab from each participant. Participants in the prospective study had the option to provide additional blood draws and questionnaires over an approximately 2-month period. Before DNA extraction, prospective study blood samples were shipped either frozen or at room temperature. The immunoSEQ Assay, a bias-controlled multiplex PCR, was used to amplify TCRbeta CDR3 regions from genomic DNA. The original methods were these. The number of nucleated cells in each sample was estimated by amplification of reference gene primers within the assay. Sequence reads were collapsed and filtered to measure the absolute abundance of every unique TCRbeta CDR3 rearrangement. For each sample, productive Simpson clonality was calculated by taking the square root of Simpson's diversity index across productive rearrangements. The table comes from immuneACCESS by way of TCRdb, which keeps in-frame sequences with V and J called. Part of the clones is missing from these tables; in studies checked, under half for an unresolved V gene and the rest for unknown reasons. That table furnishes V, J and clone size, whereas the DNA furnished D and trimming. The sample table records about 400,000 clones; around 90% of these occur just once. The ten largest clonotypes hold approximately 2.1% of the sample.

Material for sequencing was PBMCs or T cells enriched from blood (not recorded which). The clonotype was recovered from a middle-aged woman with acute COVID-19. This receptor chain uses TRBV5-1 and TRBJ2-3, and 8 junctional nucleotides match TRBD2. The CDR3 protein: CASSATPGRGADTQYF. The DNA sequence is as follows: TGCGCCAGCAGCGCCACTCCGGGGCGGGGGGCAGATACGCAGTATTTT.